This TCR beta chain was identified during a study of OX40 agonist ivuxolimab in advanced cancers. Study-wide background: The eligibility criteria allowed prior anti-PD-1, anti-PD-L1 or anti-CTLA-4 therapy, and approximately 38% had some. Overall study findings and caveats: More expanded clones were seen, on average, in CD8+ T cells than in CD4+.

The data were produced by immunoSEQ multiplex PCR, yet TCRdb's version contains in-frame clones alone and is incomplete. The table records 45,000 to 60,000 clones, about 74% of them present only once. Comments on this clone: The antigen is undetermined. One junction end disagrees with the germline gene, perhaps due to a read error.

The CDR3 spans 14 residues. Per the germline V gene, CDR1 is ENHRY and CDR2 is SYGVKD. This TCR was recovered from an adult with an advanced solid tumor such as melanoma, head and neck, liver or kidney cancer. The sequenced sample was CD4+ or CD8+ T cells sorted from blood, obtained in a trial of the OX40 agonist ivuxolimab. The chain couples TRBV10-3 to TRBJ2-7; D not certain. CDR3 nucleotides: TGTGCCATCAGTGAGTCGATTTTAGGCCGTGATATTCACTTC. Amino acid sequence: CAISESILGRDIHF.